This TCR beta chain was recovered during a study of T-cell memory formation after mild COVID-19. In the study overall: Among the donors, TCR clusters were largely specific to each donor. Broader study findings: Clones which contracted sat mainly in CM and EM if CD4+, and in EMRA if CD8+. Nothing confirmed that second-wave clones peaking on day 37 were specific for SARS-CoV-2.

Trimming pared 4 bases from V and 6 bases from J, leaving 13 bases between. Per germline, CDR1 ENHRY and CDR2 SYGVKD. CDR3 length equals 13 residues. TCR alpha and TCR beta cDNA libraries carrying sample barcodes and UMIs came from 5'RACE with constant-segment primers. TCRdb called the 5' RACE reads again in MiXCR, with one record for every CDR3 protein. This table holds 500,000 to 600,000 distinct CDR3 sequences, roughly 18% found once. This clonotype came up a few times. Its matching antigen is unknown. Sequenced input: PBMCs or a T cell subset sorted from them (not recorded which). The chain carries TRBV10-3 and TRBJ2-7; weak D call: TRBD2 (5 bases). The receptor was isolated from an adult woman who had mild COVID-19 (a few samples of this study predate the infection). Cell type and time point are not known. CDR3 loop: CAISAGKGVEQYF. The CDR3 DNA follows: TGTGCCATCAGTGCCGGGAAGGGCGTCGAGCAGTACTTC.